These 31 T cell receptor beta chains were all obtained from the same sample, sequenced in a study of blood T cell repertoires in COVID-19. Assay: immunoSEQ multiplex PCR; the TCRdb copy retains only in-frame clones and omits some. The table includes 250,000 to 300,000 clones, 75% to 90% detected once. Sequenced: peripheral blood. These TCRs come from a middle-aged man with acute or convalescent COVID-19.

The genes are TRBV7-3 and TRBJ2-1; TRBD1 agrees at 8 bases. The V gene end was trimmed by 9 bases and the J gene end by 7 bases; junction bases not matched to a gene: 8. The germline V gene has CDR1 SGHTA and CDR2 FQGTGA. The CDR3 spans 13 residues. CDR3 nucleotide sequence: TGTGCCAGTCCAGGGGGCCATGCAAATGAGCAGTTCTTC. It encodes CASPGGHANEQFF.

This rearrangement joins TRBV11-3 to TRBJ2-5; the match to TRBD2 covers 7 bases. Germline lookup yields CDR1 SGHNT and CDR2 YENEEA. The V segment lost 0 bases and the J segment 2 bases; nucleotides outside the gene matches: 9. This CDR3 region has 17 residues. The CDR3 DNA reads as TGTGCCAGCAGCTTAGATCACACGGGGGGAGAACAAGAGACCCAGTACTTC. This encodes CASSLDHTGGEQETQYF.

Of note for this clone: Sequence at one end of the junction differs from germline and may be a read error. This chain links TRBV25-1 with TRBJ1-4, with 11 bases matching TRBD1. CDR1 is MGHDK and CDR2 is SYGVNS in the germline V gene. There are 15 residues in the CDR3. CDR3 region: CASSSPGTGGEKLFF. The CDR3 DNA follows: TGTGCCAGCAGTTCGCCCGGGACAGGGGGAGAAAAATTGTTTTTT.

The J gene is TRBJ1-6, the V gene TRBV5-4, with 8 bases matching TRBD1. CDR1 and CDR2 (germline): SGHNT, YYREEE (reference sequence). Trimming cost V 4 bases and J 9 bases; bases outside gene matches: 6. CDR3 size: 14 residues. In nucleotides, the CDR3 is TGTGCCAGCAGCCTGGACAGGGTTGGTTCACCCCTCCACTTT. Its protein is CASSLDRVGSPLHF.

This clone showed up just a few times. The genes are TRBV12-3 or TRBV12-4 and TRBJ2-1; perhaps TRBD1 as D (6 bases). CDR3 size: 13 residues. V gave up 8 bases and J gave up 0 bases, with 8 bases separating them. The CDR3: CASGGSSYNEQFF. The CDR3 nucleotides read TGTGCCAGCGGGGGCAGCTCCTACAATGAGCAGTTCTTC.

This clone showed up just a few times. The chain uses TRBV19 and TRBJ1-2, with 10 bases matching TRBD1. The CDR3 has 16 amino acids. J was trimmed by 7 bases and V by 0 bases; bases with no gene match: 8. Germline V gene lookup returns CDR1 LNHDA and CDR2 SQIVND (reference sequence). As DNA, the CDR3 is TGTGCCAGTAGTATAGATCTGTGGACAGGGGGAGGTGGCTACACCTTC. This sequence encodes CASSIDLWTGGGGYTF.

This chain uses TRBV2 with TRBJ1-4; D perhaps matches TRBD1 (5 bases). V lost 6 bases and J lost 4, with 12 bases in between. Germline-derived CDR1 and CDR2 are SNHLY and FYNNEI. CDR3 size: 14 residues. CDR3 protein: CASSLTTVNEKLFF. The CDR3 nucleotides are TGTGCCAGCAGCCTAACGACAGTTAATGAAAAACTGTTTTTT.

A few counts support this clone. This rearrangement joins TRBV9 to TRBJ1-6, with D possibly matching TRBD1 (5 bases). CDR1 is SGDLS, CDR2 YYNGEE, per germline. This CDR3 region has 18 residues. With 2 bases removed from V and 10 bases from J, the gap between germline ends came to 25 bases. CDR3 sequence (DNA): TGTGCCAGCAGCGTCGGGACTGGCTGGACCCCCTCTAACTCACCCCTCCACTTT. Amino acids: CASSVGTGWTPSNSPLHF.

V gene TRBV4-1 combines with J gene TRBJ2-1; TRBD1 matches at 7 bases. CDR3 length equals 13 residues. Trimming at V came to 2 bases and at J to 6 bases, leaving 1 base not matched to a gene. Germline V CDR1 and CDR2: MGHRA, YSYEKL. The CDR3 reads CASSQPGGNEQFF. CDR3 in DNA: TGCGCCAGCAGCCAACCAGGGGGCAATGAGCAGTTCTTC.

The chain recombines TRBV7-8 with TRBJ1-2; D might be TRBD1 (5 bases). Trimming stripped 3 bases from V and 8 bases from J, with 16 bases between. The length of the CDR3 is 14 residues. Germline V gene sequence: CDR1 SGHVS, CDR2 FQNEAQ. The DNA of the CDR3 is TGTGCCAGCAGCTTCAGTGGGGGGGACTTCGGCTACACCTTC. Translated, it gives CASSFSGGDFGYTF.

The chain uses TRBV6-1 and TRBJ1-3, with unresolved D. Between the trimmed V and J ends, which lost 9 bases and 0 bases, there was a span of 9 bases. From germline, CDR1 is MNHNS and CDR2 SASEGT. CDR3 length: 13 amino acids. CDR3 sequence reads: CARINSSGNTIYF. DNA of the CDR3: TGTGCCAGAATAAACAGCTCTGGAAACACCATATATTTT.

The chain has TRBV5-1 and TRBJ1-4; the match to TRBD1 covers 10 bases. The ends lost 4 bases at V and 8 bases at J; junction bases unmatched: 8. This CDR3 contains 15 residues. Germline CDR1 SGHRS, CDR2 YFSETQ. The DNA of the CDR3 is TGCGCCAGCAGCCTTCGGGACAGGGGTGAAGAAAAACTGTTTTTT. This sequence encodes CASSLRDRGEEKLFF.

V usage is TRBV6-4 and J usage is TRBJ2-2, with a tentative D call TRBD1 (6 bases). V lost 5 bases to trimming and J lost 5 bases, with 15 bases between them. The CDR3 has 15 amino acids. CDR1 is MRHNA, CDR2 SNTAGT, per germline. The DNA for the CDR3 is TGTGCCAGCAGTCCCGACAGGTCCCCGACCGGGGAGCTGTTTTTT. Amino acids: CASSPDRSPTGELFF.

The chain links TRBV5-1 to TRBJ2-5; 9 positions agree with TRBD1. Germline CDR1 is SGHRS and CDR2 is YFSETQ. The CDR3 spans 14 residues. Losses at the gene ends were 5 bases for V and 4 bases for J; bases not matched to a gene: 6. CDR3: CASSKPGQGETQYF. The CDR3 DNA sequence: TGCGCCAGCAGTAAGCCGGGACAGGGAGAGACCCAGTACTTC.

The chain is built from TRBV5-5 and TRBJ2-2; weak D call: TRBD1 (6 bases). CDR1 and CDR2 from the germline V gene are SGHKS and YYEKEE (reference sequence). V gave up 0 bases and J gave up 2 bases, with 8 bases separating them. The CDR3 is 15 amino acids. CDR3 bases: TGTGCCAGCAGCTTGGGACAGGTCAACACCGGGGAGCTGTTTTTT. This encodes CASSLGQVNTGELFF.

This rearrangement joins TRBV2 to TRBJ1-6; 7 bases map to TRBD1. V shed 1 base and J 10 bases; nucleotides not matched to a gene: 7. The CDR3 is made up of 15 amino acids. The germline CDR1 and CDR2 sequences are SNHLY and FYNNEI. The CDR3 DNA is TGTGCCAGCAGTGAAGGGGACAGAGGGAGATCACCCCTCCACTTT. It encodes CASSEGDRGRSPLHF.

The rearrangement uses TRBV27 and TRBJ1-1; 7 positions agree with TRBD1. V shed 3 bases and J 3 bases; nucleotides not matched to a gene: 7. Germline CDR1 MNHEY, CDR2 SMNVEV (reference sequence). The CDR3 spans 15 residues. CDR3 nucleotide sequence: TGTGCCAGCAGTTTCCCACAGGGGAGAGACACTGAAGCTTTCTTT. As protein: CASSFPQGRDTEAFF.

The V call is TRBV6-6, the J call TRBJ1-2, with 7 nucleotides matching TRBD1. Germline V CDR1 and CDR2: MNHNY, SVGAGI (reference sequence). V dropped 6 bases and J dropped 4; count of bases not matched to a gene: 5. The CDR3 sequence is 13 residues long. The CDR3 region has the DNA TGTGCCAGCAGCCCCGACAGGGCCTATGGCTACACCTTC. Amino acids: CASSPDRAYGYTF.

As DNA, the CDR3 is TGTGCCAGCAGTTACTCGCCCGACAGGGACAGGGAGTACTTC. Amino acids: CASSYSPDRDREYF. The chain combines TRBV6-5 with TRBJ2-4, with 9 bases lining up with TRBD1. Germline values: CDR1 MNHEY, CDR2 SVGAGI. V lost 0 bases to trimming and J lost 14 bases; unmatched junction nucleotides: 8. The CDR3 is made up of 14 amino acids.

The rearrangement uses TRBV7-9 and TRBJ2-3, with 15 bases that match TRBD2. Germline CDR1 reads SEHNR; CDR2 reads FQNEAQ (reference sequence). This CDR3 has 18 residues. V was pared by 0 bases and J by 5 bases, with 6 bases of the junction left unmatched. The CDR3 reads CASSLAGLAGGSRDTQYF. As DNA, the CDR3 is TGTGCCAGCAGCTTAGCCGGACTAGCGGGGGGGTCAAGAGATACGCAGTATTTT.

This chain links TRBV19 with TRBJ1-4; D call uncertain. The CDR3 sequence is 14 residues long. Looked up from germline, CDR1 is LNHDA and CDR2 is SQIVND (reference sequence). The germline V and J ends were trimmed by 3 bases and 10 bases, with 15 bases remaining between them. The CDR3 protein is CASSIVQPGGKLFF. Here the CDR3 DNA reads TGTGCCAGTAGTATCGTACAGCCAGGAGGAAAACTGTTTTTT. The entire variable domain, with the rest obtained from reference TRBV19 and TRBJ1-4, is as follows: DGGITQSPKYLFRKEGQNVTLSCEQNLNHDAMYWYRQDPGQGLRLIYYSQIVNDFQKGDIAEGYSVSREKKESFPLTVTSAQKNPTAFYLCASSIVQPGGKLFFGSGTQLSVL.

V is TRBV11-3 and J is TRBJ2-7, with 7 positions matching TRBD1. The length of the CDR3 is 13 residues. V lost 5 bases, J lost 4 bases, and 5 bases stayed unmatched. CDR1 is SGHNT and CDR2 is YENEEA in the germline V gene. The CDR3 protein is CASSQGQNYEQYF. The DNA for the CDR3 is TGTGCCAGCAGCCAGGGACAGAATTACGAGCAGTACTTC.

The chain combines TRBV6-5 with TRBJ1-6; 7 bases map to TRBD1. The CDR3 sequence is 14 residues long. Trimming cost V 8 bases and J 5 bases; bases outside gene matches: 6. The germline CDR1 and CDR2 sequences are MNHEY and SVGAGI. The CDR3 coding sequence is TGTGCCAGCGCAGGGGGATCCAATAATTCACCCCTCCACTTT. Translation gives CASAGGSNNSPLHF.

The V gene is TRBV10-2, the J gene TRBJ1-4; D is uncertain. V lost 8 bases and J lost 8, with 15 bases in between. The germline gives CDR1 WSHSY, CDR2 SAAADI. This CDR3 has 13 amino acids. The CDR3 bases are TGCGCCAGCGGGTGGAGGGTTGGGGAAAAACTGTTTTTT. Translated, it gives CASGWRVGEKLFF.

This clone was observed once. V and J are TRBV5-4 and TRBJ2-1; TRBD2 is a possible D gene (5 bases). The CDR3 has 17 amino acids. Germline values: CDR1 SGHNT, CDR2 YYREEE (reference sequence). Trimming pared 2 bases from V and 8 bases from J, leaving 23 bases between. DNA for the CDR3: TGTGCCAGCAGCTTTTCCCGAATGTTGGGGAGTGTGGATGAGCAGTTCTTC. Encoded protein: CASSFSRMLGSVDEQFF.

The count of this clone is one. The chain has TRBV6-5 and TRBJ2-7; D is ambiguous. There are 12 residues in the CDR3. The V and J ends lost 8 bases and 1 base respectively, with 9 bases between them. The germline V gene encodes CDR1 MNHEY and CDR2 SVGAGI. In DNA form, the CDR3 reads TGTGCCAGCCGAGGTGTGTCCTACGAGCAGTACTTC. Its translation: CASRGVSYEQYF.

V is TRBV4-1 and J is TRBJ1-2, with D uncertain. Per the germline V gene, CDR1 is MGHRA and CDR2 is YSYEKL. The ends were cut back, 1 base at V and 4 bases at J, with 13 bases in the middle. This CDR3 is 15 amino acids long. The CDR3 spells CASSQGREVGYGYTF. The CDR3, as DNA: TGCGCCAGCAGCCAAGGTCGAGAGGTTGGCTATGGCTACACCTTC.

CDR3 protein: CSASGGGGEHF. The CDR3 DNA follows: TGCAGTGCGTCAGGAGGGGGCGGTGAGCATTTT. This sequence joins TRBV20-1 and TRBJ1-5, with TRBD1 identical over 7 bases. The CDR3 is 11 amino acids. Germline lookup yields CDR1 DFQATT and CDR2 SNEGSKA (reference sequence). V lost 6 bases, J lost 14 bases, and 10 bases stayed unmatched.

Here the CDR3 reads CASSSHRYNQPQHF. The CDR3 region has the DNA TGTGCCAGCAGCTCGCACAGGTACAATCAGCCCCAGCATTTT. This chain joins TRBV9 and TRBJ1-5; D perhaps matches TRBD1 (5 bases). The germline V gene encodes CDR1 SGDLS and CDR2 YYNGEE. The CDR3 has 14 amino acids. V was trimmed by 4 bases and J by 3 bases, leaving 11 bases between them.

This chain links TRBV7-3 with TRBJ2-7; D is perhaps TRBD1 (7 bases). Trimming cost V 2 bases and J 6 bases, with 11 bases left between them. Germline CDR1 is SGHTA and CDR2 is FQGTGA. This CDR3 is built from 13 residues. This CDR3 is CASSLAGGGEQYF. The CDR3 DNA reads as TGTGCCAGCAGCTTAGCAGGGGGAGGCGAGCAGTACTTC.

V is TRBV11-2 and J is TRBJ1-5; D is perhaps TRBD1 (6 bases). The CDR3 sequence is 15 residues long. Trimming removed 0 bases from V and 3 bases from J, with 9 bases in between. CDR1 and CDR2 from the germline V gene are SGHAT and FQNNGV. CDR3 loop: CASSLEPGANQPQHF. The CDR3 coding sequence is TGTGCCAGCAGCTTAGAGCCAGGGGCCAATCAGCCCCAGCATTTT.